The 21 T cell receptor beta chains in this list originate from one sample, sequenced in a study of blood T cell repertoires in COVID-19. Method: immunoSEQ multiplex PCR; TCRdb's copy keeps in-frame clones and lacks some. The sample yields about 130,000 clones, around 85% seen once. Source material: peripheral blood. Source of these receptors: a human donor in a cohort sampled during active COVID-19.

The rearrangement joins TRBV5-1 to TRBJ2-1; D is ambiguous. Germline CDR1 and CDR2: SGHRS and YFSETQ. There are 11 residues in the CDR3. Between the trimmed V and J ends, which lost 4 bases and 5 bases, there was a span of 4 bases. For the CDR3, the DNA is TGCGCCAGCAGCCAAAACAATGAGCAGTTCTTC. Protein sequence: CASSQNNEQFF.

V gene TRBV28 combines with J gene TRBJ1-1, with 7 nucleotides matching TRBD1. J lost 2 bases, V lost 4 bases, and 7 bases had no gene match. CDR1 is MDHEN and CDR2 is SYDVKM in the germline V gene. This CDR3 spans 15 amino acids. The CDR3 loop is CASSSWTGVNTEAFF. CDR3 sequence (DNA): TGTGCCAGCAGTTCGTGGACAGGAGTTAACACTGAAGCTTTCTTT.

J is TRBJ1-1 and V is TRBV10-3; possible D gene TRBD1, 5 bases. This CDR3 has 12 residues. The germline V and J ends were trimmed by 7 bases and 2 bases, with 8 bases remaining between them. Germline CDR1 is ENHRY and CDR2 is SYGVKD. This CDR3 reads CAINGANTEAFF. Written as DNA, the CDR3 is TGTGCCATCAATGGGGCTAACACTGAAGCTTTCTTT.

This chain links TRBV4-3 with TRBJ2-7; TRBD2 is a possible D gene (5 bases). This CDR3 has 13 residues. Trimming removed 4 bases from V and 1 base from J, with 8 bases in between. Germline loops: CDR1 LGHNA, CDR2 YSLEER. The chain's CDR3 is CASSLGGSYEQYV. The DNA of the CDR3 is TGCGCCAGCAGCCTCGGAGGATCCTACGAGCAGTACGTC.

The chain joins TRBV4-1 to TRBJ1-2, with D maybe TRBD1 (6 bases). Germline V CDR1 and CDR2: MGHRA, YSYEKL. The CDR3 extends over 15 amino acids. V lost 2 bases to trimming and J lost 6 bases, with 16 bases between them. CDR3 DNA sequence: TGCGCCAGCAGCCAAAACAGGGCCCTTTCTGATGGCTACACCTTC. It is translated as CASSQNRALSDGYTF.

The chain recombines TRBV11-3 with TRBJ2-7; possible D gene TRBD2, 6 bases. Germline values: CDR1 SGHNT, CDR2 YENEEA. Between the trimmed V and J ends, which lost 0 bases and 6 bases, there was a span of 9 bases. The CDR3 runs 13 residues. Here the CDR3 reads CASSLDWDSEQYV. In DNA, the CDR3 is TGTGCCAGCAGCTTAGATTGGGACTCCGAGCAGTACGTC.

The rearrangement links TRBV11-2 to TRBJ1-2; 7 positions agree with TRBD1. With V trimmed by 3 bases and J by 6 bases, 7 bases remained unmatched. The CDR3 has 14 amino acids. Germline lookup yields CDR1 SGHAT and CDR2 FQNNGV. The CDR3 reads CASSLYTGANGYTF. DNA of the CDR3: TGTGCCAGCAGCTTGTACACAGGGGCGAATGGCTACACCTTC.

This chain connects TRBV5-1 to TRBJ2-5, with 7 bases lining up with TRBD2. V was clipped by 4 bases and J by 2 bases; unmatched bases: 5. CDR1 is SGHRS and CDR2 is YFSETQ in the germline V gene. The CDR3 spans 14 residues. CDR3 in amino acids: CASSREAVQETQYF. CDR3 DNA sequence: TGCGCCAGCAGCCGGGAGGCAGTACAAGAGACCCAGTACTTC. The whole variable domain, remainder taken from reference TRBV5-1 and TRBJ2-5, is KAGVTQTPRYLIKTRGQQVTLSCSPISGHRSVSWYQQTPGQGLQFLFEYFSETQRNKGNFPGRFSGRQFSNSRSEMNVSTLELGDSALYLCASSREAVQETQYFGPGTRLLVL.

This sequence joins TRBV27 and TRBJ2-2, with TRBD2 as a possible D gene (5 bases). The CDR3 runs to 16 residues. The germline CDR1 and CDR2 sequences are MNHEY and SMNVEV (reference sequence). V was clipped by 4 bases and J by 4 bases, with 16 bases between them. CDR3 loop: CASSSRPGIGTGELFF. The CDR3 nucleotides read TGTGCCAGCAGTTCCCGACCGGGGATCGGCACCGGGGAGCTGTTTTTT.

V is TRBV7-2 and J is TRBJ2-2, with TRBD1 matching over 10 bases. This CDR3 contains 17 residues. Germline V CDR1 and CDR2: SGHTA, FQGNSA. J gave up 8 bases and V 3 bases, and 12 bases lay outside the gene matches. CDR3 in DNA: TGTGCCAGCAGCTTCTCGGAGACAGGGGGCTCATTGGGGGAGCTGTTTTTT. It codes for CASSFSETGGSLGELFF.

Comments on this clone: Different DNA sequences within this sample yield the same CDR3. The chain links TRBV3-1 (or the pseudogene TRBV3-2) to TRBJ2-3, with D perhaps matching TRBD2 (5 bases). The CDR3 spans 15 residues. Germline CDR1 reads LGHDT; CDR2 reads YNNKEL (reference sequence). The V end lost 0 bases, the J end lost 0 bases, and 7 bases lay between the germline ends. CDR3 in DNA: TGTGCCAGCAGCCAAGATCGGGGAAGCACAGATACGCAGTATTTT. Residues: CASSQDRGSTDTQYF.

The chain uses TRBV15 and TRBJ2-5; 8 bases align to TRBD1. The V gene's germline CDR1 is LNHNV and CDR2 YYDKDF (reference sequence). The CDR3 spans 14 residues. Trimming removed 3 bases from V and 2 bases from J; junction bases left unmatched: 2. This CDR3 reads CATSRDRAQETQYF. As DNA, the CDR3 is TGTGCCACCAGCAGGGACAGGGCTCAAGAGACCCAGTACTTC.

The genes are TRBV7-2 and TRBJ1-1; weak D call: TRBD1 (5 bases). The CDR3 length is 15 residues. V lost 5 bases, J lost 4 bases, and 17 bases lay in between. Germline assignment: CDR1 SGHTA and CDR2 FQGNSA. The CDR3 loop is CASSPGPPGGTEAFF. The DNA of the CDR3 is TGTGCCAGCAGCCCAGGGCCCCCGGGAGGCACTGAAGCTTTCTTT.

Remarks on this clone: The junction differs from germline at one of its ends, possibly a read error. CDR3 bases: TGTGCCAGCAGCAACGTGGACTTCAGGTCCTCCAATGAGCAGTTCTTC. Translated: CASSNVDFRSSNEQFF. This chain links TRBV11-3 with TRBJ2-1; a possible D gene is TRBD2 (5 bases). Germline lookup yields CDR1 SGHNT and CDR2 YENEEA. CDR3 length: 16 amino acids.

This clone was seen only a few times. This chain uses TRBV6-5 with TRBJ2-2; perhaps TRBD2 as D (6 bases). CDR1 is MNHEY, CDR2 SVGAGI, per germline. The CDR3 has 14 residues. V dropped 0 bases and J dropped 6 bases, with 8 bases sitting between them. CDR3 loop: CASSYSRRAGELFF. Written as DNA, the CDR3 is TGTGCCAGCAGTTACTCGAGGAGGGCCGGGGAGCTGTTTTTT.

Comments on this clone: Other DNA sequences in this sample translate to the same CDR3. The J gene is TRBJ2-1, the V gene TRBV2; D may be TRBD2 (6 bases). There are 12 residues in the CDR3. V shed 6 bases and J shed 3 bases, with 6 bases lying between them. The V gene's germline CDR1 is SNHLY and CDR2 FYNNEI. The CDR3 is CASRDYYNEQFF. The DNA of the CDR3 is TGTGCCAGCAGGGACTACTACAATGAGCAGTTCTTC.

V and J are TRBV24-1 and TRBJ1-4; the D is unclear. Per germline, CDR1 KGHDR and CDR2 SFDVKD. The CDR3 runs 12 residues. The V gene lost 11 bases and the J gene lost 0 bases, with 6 bases spanning the gap. The CDR3 here is CAIQSTNEKLFF. In DNA, the CDR3 is TGTGCCATACAATCAACTAATGAAAAACTGTTTTTT.

In its sample, this clone was seen once. The genes are TRBV7-3 and TRBJ1-6; a possible D gene is TRBD1 (5 bases). The CDR3 covers 14 residues. The V end was cut by 3 bases, the J end by 10 bases, with 13 bases between. Germline V gene sequence: CDR1 SGHTA, CDR2 FQGTGA. In DNA form, the CDR3 reads TGTGCCAGCAGCTTCCGGGGGGGAGACTCACCCCTCCACTTT. Translating gives CASSFRGGDSPLHF.

In this sample, this clone turned up once. The chain links TRBV12-2 to TRBJ1-1; TRBD1 was called by the table and not checked on the DNA. TRBV12-2 is termed a pseudogene. The CDR3 sequence is 15 residues long. The CDR3 sequence is CASRDQGARWTEAFF. The CDR3 DNA follows: TGTGCAAGTCGCGATCAGGGGGCGAGGTGGACTGAAGCTTTCTTT.

This sequence joins TRBV7-2 and TRBJ1-5; 8 bases align to TRBD1. Germline CDR1 and CDR2: SGHTA and FQGNSA. V was pared by 3 bases and J by 7 bases, with 8 bases of the junction left unmatched. CDR3 size: 15 residues. CDR3 DNA sequence: TGTGCCAGCAGCTTGGTCGGGACAGGCGAACAGCCCCAGCATTTT. This encodes CASSLVGTGEQPQHF.

The chain joins TRBV7-8 to TRBJ1-2; D is undetermined. The V end lost 5 bases, the J end lost 4 bases, and 11 bases lay between the germline ends. CDR1 and CDR2 from the germline V gene are SGHVS and FQNEAQ. The CDR3 has 13 residues. CDR3 loop: CASSPDNLYGYTF. The CDR3 DNA follows: TGTGCCAGCAGCCCAGACAACCTCTATGGCTACACCTTC.